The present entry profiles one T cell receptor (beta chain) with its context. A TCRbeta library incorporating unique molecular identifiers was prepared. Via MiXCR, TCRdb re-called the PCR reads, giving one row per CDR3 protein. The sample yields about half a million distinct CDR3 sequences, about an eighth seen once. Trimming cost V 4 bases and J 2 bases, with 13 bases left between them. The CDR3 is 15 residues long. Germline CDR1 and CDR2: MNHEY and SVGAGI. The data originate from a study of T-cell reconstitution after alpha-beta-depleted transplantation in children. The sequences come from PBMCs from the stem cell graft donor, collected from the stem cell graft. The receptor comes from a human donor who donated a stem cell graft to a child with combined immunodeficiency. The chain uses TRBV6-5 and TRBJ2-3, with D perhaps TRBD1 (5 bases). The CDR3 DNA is TGTGCCAGCAGTTCTCGACAGCACATCACAGATACGCAGTATTTT. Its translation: CASSSRQHITDTQYF.